This TCR beta chain was recovered during a study of CD8 T cells in Susac syndrome. Study-level background: Among the Susac syndrome patients who underwent sequencing, about six had clinically active disease, while eight or nine of them were in remission.

Sequencing of TCR beta was carried out in blood CD8+ and CD4+ T cells. Trimming took 4 bases from V and 2 from J, leaving 8 bases between them. The CDR3 is made up of 13 amino acids. Germline CDR1 MNHEY, CDR2 SVGEGT. Random-hexamer reverse transcription was applied to roughly 0.45 to 1 ug RNA. TCRdb reanalysed the immunoSEQ multiplex PCR reads using MiXCR and keeps one entry per CDR3 protein. This table has around 170,000 distinct CDR3 sequences, roughly 94% appearing once. The specimen was CD4+ T cells from PBMCs. The chain couples TRBV6-2 or TRBV6-3 to TRBJ2-5; D is undetermined. The TCR was taken from a human donor with Susac syndrome. CDR3 coding DNA: TGTGCCAGCAGTTCAAAGGAGCAAGAGACCCAGTACTTC. It translates to CASSSKEQETQYF.